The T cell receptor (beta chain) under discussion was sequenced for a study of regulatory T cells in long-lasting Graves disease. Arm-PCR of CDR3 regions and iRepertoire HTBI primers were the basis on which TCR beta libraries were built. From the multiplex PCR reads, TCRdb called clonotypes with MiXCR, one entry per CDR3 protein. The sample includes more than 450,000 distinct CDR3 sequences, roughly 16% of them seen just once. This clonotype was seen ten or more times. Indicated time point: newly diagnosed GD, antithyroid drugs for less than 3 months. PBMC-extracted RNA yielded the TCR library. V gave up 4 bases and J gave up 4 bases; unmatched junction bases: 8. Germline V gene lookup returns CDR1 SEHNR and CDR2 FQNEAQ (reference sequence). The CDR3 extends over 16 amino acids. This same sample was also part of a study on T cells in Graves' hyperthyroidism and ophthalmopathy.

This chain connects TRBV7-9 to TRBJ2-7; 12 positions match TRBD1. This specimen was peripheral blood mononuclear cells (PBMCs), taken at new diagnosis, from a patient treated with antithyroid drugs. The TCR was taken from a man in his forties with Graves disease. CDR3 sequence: CASSSPGQGAIYEQYF. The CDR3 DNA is TGTGCCAGCAGCTCTCCGGGACAGGGGGCAATTTACGAGCAGTACTTC.